The T cell receptor beta chain under discussion was sequenced for a study of glioma-infiltrating T cells after dendritic cell vaccination listed by TCRdb under 2016. General notes on the study: The cohort comprised approximately 15 glioblastoma patients from Phase I and II dendritic cell vaccination trials, 9 newly diagnosed and 6 with recurrent disease. Tumor-infiltrating lymphocyte content was quantified and tumor and blood repertoires were compared in dendritic cell-vaccinated glioblastoma patients by deep sequencing of TCR beta CDR3 regions. Survival after dendritic cell vaccination was correlated with TCR sequencing metrics, including TIL content and tumor-blood repertoire overlap. The vaccine was prepared from monocyte-derived dendritic cells that were cultured for under 8 days with IL-4 and GM-CSF and then pulsed overnight with autologous tumor lysate. Patients received three intradermal dendritic cell vaccine injections at biweekly intervals in the arm below the axilla. Between about 2002 and 2012, the patients were given dendritic cell vaccination pulsed with autologous tumor lysate.

TCRB CDR3 regions were amplified from approximately 2 ug genomic DNA, or all available DNA if less, using the immunoSEQ assay. The multiplex PCR relied on 60 forward primers for TCR V beta segments and 13 reverse primers for J beta segments. Synthetic control templates were spiked into each sample at limiting dilution to estimate reads per starting template. The Illumina HiSeq System generated sequencing reads of 87 bp. As for the original processing: PCR and sequencing errors were removed by merging closely related sequences with a nearest neighbor algorithm. TCR overlap was defined as the percentage of unique tumor TCR beta sequences that were also found in the peripheral blood of the same patient. Entries here come from immuneACCESS through TCRdb and include only in-frame sequences with V and J called. Some clones fail to appear in such tables; in the studies checked, an unresolved V gene covers under half of the shortfall, and the cause of the remainder is unknown. The DNA was the basis for D and trimming; V, J and clone size are from that table. The sample table records fewer than 75,000 clones; around 85% of these occur just once. The ten top clones hold roughly 8.5% of the sample.

What the work shows at the level of the full study, not this receptor alone: The cohort was small and heterogeneous, few patients had complete blood and tumor sets, and even fewer had initial-recurrent tumor pairs. After dendritic cell vaccination, a higher estimated pretreatment TIL content predicted longer time to progression and longer overall survival. The TCR overlap response model with three groups was called speculative and said to need prospective validation. TCR clonality showed no direct relationship with survival, which suggests that a diverse polyclonal response may matter.

Of note for this clone: The specificity of this receptor is unknown. There are no base qualities to consult, and no much larger clone falls within one base.

The CDR3, from cysteine to phenylalanine, totals 15 residues. The read is trimmed to its CDR3 DNA, 45 bases read in frame from base 1. The germline V and J ends show losses of 4 bases and 1 base respectively, and no gene match explains 5 bases of the junction. The germline V gene gives CDR1 as SGHRS and CDR2 as YFSETQ. The meaning of the sample's time point label: after dendritic cell vaccination, including at tumor progression/relapse. Selection of patients required sufficient residual fresh-frozen tumor tissue and over two years of available survival data. Although molecular status otherwise differed among the glioblastoma patients, no patient had an isocitrate dehydrogenase mutation. PBMC were collected before vaccination, two weeks after the third vaccination, and at tumor progression if progression occurred. The Qiagen DNeasy Blood extraction Kit was used to extract genomic DNA.

The V and J segments used are TRBV5-1 and TRBJ1-5, and TRBD1 matches 7 of the central bases. The specimen comprised blood, sampled after dendritic cell vaccination. The clonotype was recovered from a human donor with glioblastoma. The DNA is TGCGCCAGCAGCGTAACAGGGGAGAGCAATCAGCCCCAGCATTTT. Translation gives CASSVTGESNQPQHF.